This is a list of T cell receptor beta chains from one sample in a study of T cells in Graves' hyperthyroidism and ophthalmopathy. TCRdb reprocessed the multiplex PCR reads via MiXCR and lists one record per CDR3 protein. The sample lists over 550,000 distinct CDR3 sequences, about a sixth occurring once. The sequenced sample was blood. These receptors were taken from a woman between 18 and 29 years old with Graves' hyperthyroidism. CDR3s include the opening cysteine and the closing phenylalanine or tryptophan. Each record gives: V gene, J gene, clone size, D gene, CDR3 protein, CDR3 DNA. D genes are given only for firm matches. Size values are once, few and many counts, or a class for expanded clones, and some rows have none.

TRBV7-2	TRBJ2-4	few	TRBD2	CASSSRGGPLAKNIQYF	TGTGCCAGCAGCTCCCGGGGGGGTCCTCTAGCCAAAAACATTCAGTACTTC
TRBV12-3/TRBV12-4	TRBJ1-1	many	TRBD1	CASSARDRGITEAFF	TGTGCCAGCAGTGCCCGGGACAGGGGAATCACTGAAGCTTTCTTT
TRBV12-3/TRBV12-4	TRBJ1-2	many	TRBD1	CASSTGSGTGSGGYTF	TGTGCCAGCAGTACTGGATCCGGGACAGGGTCTGGTGGCTACACCTTC
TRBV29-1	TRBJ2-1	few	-	CSVKSWNNEQFF	TGCAGCGTGAAGTCTTGGAACAATGAGCAGTTCTTC
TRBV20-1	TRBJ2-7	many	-	CSASSGARDEQYF	TGCAGTGCTAGTTCGGGGGCGCGGGACGAGCAGTACTTC
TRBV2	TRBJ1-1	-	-	CASSVGPMNTEAFF	TGTGCCAGCAGTGTAGGCCCTATGAACACTGAAGCTTTCTTT
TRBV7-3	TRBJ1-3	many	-	CASSDRSSGNTIYF	TGTGCCAGCAGCGACCGGAGCTCTGGAAACACCATATATTTT
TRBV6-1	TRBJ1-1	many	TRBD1	CASSGTGKGRAFF	TGTGCCAGCAGTGGGACAGGGAAGGGGCGAGCTTTCTTT
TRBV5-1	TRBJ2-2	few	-	CASSPWTNTGELFF	TGCGCCAGCAGCCCGTGGACCAATACCGGGGAGCTGTTTTTT
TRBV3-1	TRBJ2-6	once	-	CASSQVSGQSLSGVNVLTF	TGTGCCAGCAGCCAAGTGTCCGGACAGTCCCTTTCTGGGGTCAACGTCCTGACTTTC
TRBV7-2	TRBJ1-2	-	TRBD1	CASSLYIKKTGDGYGYTF	TGTGCCAGCAGCCTATATATTAAGAAGACAGGGGACGGGTATGGCTACACCTTC
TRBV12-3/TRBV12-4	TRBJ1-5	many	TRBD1	CASSPKTGTTQPQHF	TGTGCCAGCAGTCCGAAGACAGGGACTACTCAGCCCCAGCATTTT
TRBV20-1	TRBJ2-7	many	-	CSARDHRGEQYF	TGCAGTGCTAGAGATCATAGGGGAGAGCAGTACTTC
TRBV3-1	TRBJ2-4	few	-	CASSPGTSEAKNIQYF	TGTGCCAGCAGCCCTGGGACCTCGGAGGCCAAAAACATTCAGTACTTC
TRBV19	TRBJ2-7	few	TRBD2	CASSIVGGSYEQYF	TGTGCCAGTAGTATTGTTGGCGGGAGCTACGAGCAGTACTTC
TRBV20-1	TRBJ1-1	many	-	CSAHQELNEAFF	TGCAGTGCTCACCAGGAGTTAAATGAAGCTTTCTTT
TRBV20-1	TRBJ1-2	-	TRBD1	CSAPLQGAGYGYTF	TGCAGTGCCCCCCTACAGGGGGCGGGCTATGGCTACACCTTC
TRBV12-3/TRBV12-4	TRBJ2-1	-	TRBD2	CASGGGEGGVDEQFF	TGTGCCAGCGGGGGAGGGGAGGGAGGCGTCGATGAGCAGTTCTTC
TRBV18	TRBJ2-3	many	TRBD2	CASSQGTSGPTQYF	TGTGCCAGCTCACAGGGGACTAGCGGACCTACGCAGTATTTT
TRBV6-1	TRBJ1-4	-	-	CASSARWIEKLFF	TGTGCCAGCAGTGCTCGGTGGATTGAAAAACTGTTTTTT
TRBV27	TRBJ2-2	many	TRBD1	CASSPRTGAITGELFF	TGTGCCAGCAGTCCCAGGACAGGGGCGATCACCGGGGAGCTGTTTTTT
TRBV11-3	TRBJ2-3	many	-	CASSFPDRGTDTQYF	TGTGCCAGCAGCTTCCCGGACAGAGGCACAGATACGCAGTATTTT
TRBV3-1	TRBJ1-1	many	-	CASSRQGGNTEAFF	TGTGCCAGCAGCCGTCAAGGGGGGAACACTGAAGCTTTCTTT
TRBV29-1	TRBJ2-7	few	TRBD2	CSVAPPGSGSEQYF	TGCAGCGTTGCCCCCCCGGGTAGCGGGAGCGAGCAGTACTTC
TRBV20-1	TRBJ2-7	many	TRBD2	CSARGGTSDYEQYF	TGCAGTGCTAGGGGGGGTACTAGCGACTACGAGCAGTACTTC
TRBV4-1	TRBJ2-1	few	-	CASSQPLRSSYNEQFF	TGCGCCAGCAGCCAACCCCTCCGGTCTTCCTACAATGAGCAGTTCTTC
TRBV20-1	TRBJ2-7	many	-	CSATTSNEQYF	TGCAGTGCAACTACCTCAAACGAGCAGTACTTC
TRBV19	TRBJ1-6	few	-	CASSIRGTDASNSPLHF	TGTGCCAGTAGTATTCGCGGGACCGATGCTTCGAATTCACCCCTCCACTTT
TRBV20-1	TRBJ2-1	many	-	CSAVGGYSYRGDEQFF	TGCAGTGCTGTGGGAGGCTACTCCTACCGTGGGGATGAGCAGTTCTTC
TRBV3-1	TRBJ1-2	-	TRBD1	CASSQAGTGFGYTF	TGTGCCAGCAGCCAAGCCGGGACAGGGTTTGGCTACACCTTC
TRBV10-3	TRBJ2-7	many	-	CAISDRGRYEQYF	TGTGCCATCAGTGACCGGGGGCGGTACGAGCAGTACTTC
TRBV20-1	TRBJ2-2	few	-	CSADPPGRGTGELFF	TGCAGTGCAGACCCACCGGGCAGAGGTACCGGGGAGCTGTTTTTT
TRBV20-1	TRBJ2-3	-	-	CSARSNTDTQYF	TGCAGTGCTAGGTCAAACACAGATACGCAGTATTTT
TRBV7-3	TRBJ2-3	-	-	CASSSERPPNTQYF	TGTGCCAGCAGCTCTGAAAGGCCTCCCAATACGCAGTATTTT
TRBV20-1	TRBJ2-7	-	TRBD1	CSARDLGGNEQYF	TGCAGTGCTAGAGATCTAGGGGGCAATGAGCAGTACTTC
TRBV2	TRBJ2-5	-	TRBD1	CASSVDRGQQETQYF	TGTGCCAGCAGTGTGGACAGGGGACAACAAGAGACCCAGTACTTC
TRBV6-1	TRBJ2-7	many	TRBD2	CASSPDGGRLYEQYF	TGTGCCAGCAGTCCCGATGGCGGGAGGTTATACGAGCAGTACTTC
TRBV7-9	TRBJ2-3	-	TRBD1	CASSRQGGDTQYF	TGTGCCAGCAGCCGACAGGGGGGAGATACGCAGTATTTT
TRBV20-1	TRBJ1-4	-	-	CSVMTVVVKEKLFF	TGCAGTGTCATGACAGTTGTAGTAAAAGAAAAACTGTTTTTT
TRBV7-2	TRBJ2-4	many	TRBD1	CASSLDGTGNIQYF	TGTGCCAGCAGCTTAGATGGGACAGGAAACATTCAGTACTTC
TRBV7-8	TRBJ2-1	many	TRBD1	CASSSGQNEQFF	TGTGCCAGCAGCTCGGGACAGAATGAGCAGTTCTTC
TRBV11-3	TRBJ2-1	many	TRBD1	CASSIGPPRTGQGATEQFF	TGTGCCAGCAGCATCGGTCCGCCACGGACGGGACAGGGGGCGACTGAGCAGTTCTTC
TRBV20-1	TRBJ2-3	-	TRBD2	CSARDPSGVADTQYF	TGCAGTGCTAGAGATCCTAGCGGGGTCGCAGATACGCAGTATTTT
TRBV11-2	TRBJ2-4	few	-	CASSLISDIQYF	TGTGCCAGCAGCTTAATTTCTGACATTCAGTACTTC
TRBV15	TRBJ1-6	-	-	CATSRDHGNYNSPLHF	TGTGCCACCAGCAGAGATCACGGTAACTATAATTCACCCCTCCACTTT
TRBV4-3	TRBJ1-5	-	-	CASKIRPGGGDSNQPQHF	TGCGCCAGCAAAATCCGACCTGGGGGGGGCGATAGCAATCAGCCCCAGCATTTT
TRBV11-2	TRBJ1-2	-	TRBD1	CVSSLTGTGGSYGYTF	TGTGTCAGCAGCTTAACCGGGACAGGGGGCAGCTATGGCTACACCTTC
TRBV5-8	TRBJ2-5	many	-	CASSLLGGQGTQYF	TGTGCCAGCAGCTTGCTAGGGGGACAAGGGACCCAGTACTTC
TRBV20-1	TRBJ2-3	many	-	CSAPGYRETDTQYF	TGCAGTGCACCCGGGTATCGGGAGACAGATACGCAGTATTTT
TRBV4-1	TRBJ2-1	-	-	CASSQVFDNEQFF	TGCGCCAGCAGCCAAGTATTCGACAATGAGCAGTTCTTC